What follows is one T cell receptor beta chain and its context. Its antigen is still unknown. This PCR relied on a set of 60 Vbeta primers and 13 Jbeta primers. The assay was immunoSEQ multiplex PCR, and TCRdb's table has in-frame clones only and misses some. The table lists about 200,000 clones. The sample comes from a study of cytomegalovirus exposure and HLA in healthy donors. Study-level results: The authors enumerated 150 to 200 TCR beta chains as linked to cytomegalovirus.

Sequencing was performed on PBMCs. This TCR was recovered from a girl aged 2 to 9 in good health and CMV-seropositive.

The CDR3 sequence: CASSLLAGGGFSTDTQYF. The CDR3 bases are TGTGCCAGCTCCCTTCTAGCGGGAGGGGGATTTAGCACAGATACGCAGTATTTT. The chain uses TRBV7-6 and TRBJ2-3, with 12 bases matching TRBD2. CDR3 length: 18 residues. Germline CDR1 reads SGHVS; CDR2 reads FNYEAQ. Unmatched junction bases numbered 12, after V lost 8 bases and J lost 0 bases.